This is a list of T cell receptor beta chains from one sample in a study of CD8 T cells in ankylosing spondylitis. TCRdb re-called the 5' RACE reads through MiXCR, storing one row per CDR3 protein. Here the sample spans tens of thousands of distinct CDR3 sequences, under 7.5% being singletons. The sample taken for sequencing was synovial fluid, either unsorted or a sorted T cell fraction (not recorded which). These receptors were taken from a male donor with ankylosing spondylitis. The CDR3 runs from the conserved cysteine through the conserved F or W. A D gene is named only where the DNA matches it firmly. The size field is filled for only some rows; it gives once, few, many or a size class.

D gene: TRBD2; clone size: many; J gene: TRBJ2-7; V gene: TRBV18; CDR3 length: 19; CDR3 protein: CASSPPIGGSGSGAYEQYF; CDR3 DNA: TGTGCCAGCTCACCACCGATCGGGGGTAGCGGGAGTGGAGCCTACGAGCAGTACTTC
D gene: -; clone size: few; J gene: TRBJ2-3; V gene: TRBV19; CDR3 length: 14; CDR3 protein: CASTAGIGTDTQYF; CDR3 DNA: TGTGCCAGTACGGCGGGGATCGGCACAGATACGCAGTATTTT
D gene: -; clone size: many; J gene: TRBJ2-7; V gene: TRBV7-3; CDR3 length: 16; CDR3 protein: CASSLSPGTGSYEQYF; CDR3 DNA: TGTGCCAGCAGCTTAAGCCCCGGGACGGGCTCCTACGAGCAGTACTTC
D gene: -; clone size: few; J gene: TRBJ2-1; V gene: TRBV5-1; CDR3 length: 15; CDR3 protein: CASSLADFSYNEQFF; CDR3 DNA: TGCGCCAGCAGCTTGGCCGACTTCAGTTACAATGAGCAGTTCTTC
D gene: TRBD2; clone size: many; J gene: TRBJ2-1; V gene: TRBV5-1; CDR3 length: 16; CDR3 protein: CASSGMTSGQNNEQFF; CDR3 DNA: TGCGCCAGCAGCGGAATGACTAGCGGGCAGAACAATGAGCAGTTCTTC
D gene: TRBD1; clone size: many; J gene: TRBJ2-7; V gene: TRBV28; CDR3 length: 14; CDR3 protein: CASTPSGGTYEQYF; CDR3 DNA: TGTGCCAGCACCCCATCAGGGGGCACCTACGAGCAGTACTTC
D gene: TRBD1; clone size: many; J gene: TRBJ2-1; V gene: TRBV11-3; CDR3 length: 15; CDR3 protein: CASSSRQGSDNEQFF; CDR3 DNA: TGTGCCAGCAGCTCAAGACAGGGGAGCGACAATGAGCAGTTCTTC
D gene: -; clone size: many; J gene: TRBJ1-5; V gene: TRBV7-2; CDR3 length: 16; CDR3 protein: CASSPRRQGLNQPQHF; CDR3 DNA: TGTGCCAGCAGCCCCCGTAGGCAGGGCCTCAATCAGCCCCAGCATTTT
D gene: -; clone size: many; J gene: TRBJ1-3; V gene: TRBV5-1; CDR3 length: 14; CDR3 protein: CASRALSSGNTIYF; CDR3 DNA: TGCGCCAGCAGGGCCCTGAGCTCTGGAAACACCATATATTTT
D gene: TRBD1; clone size: few; J gene: TRBJ2-7; V gene: TRBV2; CDR3 length: 14; CDR3 protein: CASSLMGDRGEQYF; CDR3 DNA: TGTGCCAGCAGCCTGATGGGGGACAGGGGGGAGCAGTACTTC
D gene: -; clone size: -; J gene: TRBJ1-6; V gene: TRBV7-8; CDR3 length: 15; CDR3 protein: CASSLLTTVGGPLHF; CDR3 DNA: TGTGCCAGCAGCTTATTGACGACCGTAGGTGGACCCCTCCACTTT
D gene: TRBD2; clone size: -; J gene: TRBJ2-7; V gene: TRBV5-1; CDR3 length: 16; CDR3 protein: CASSSYAGGVSYEQYF; CDR3 DNA: TGCGCCAGCAGCTCATACGCGGGGGGGGTATCCTACGAGCAGTACTTC
D gene: -; clone size: -; J gene: TRBJ2-3; V gene: TRBV3-1; CDR3 length: 12; CDR3 protein: CASSQSRSTQYF; CDR3 DNA: TGTGCCAGCAGCCAATCCCGGTCGACGCAGTATTTT
D gene: -; clone size: -; J gene: TRBJ2-5; V gene: TRBV7-2; CDR3 length: 14; CDR3 protein: CASSLGGTGETQYF; CDR3 DNA: TGTGCCAGCAGCTTAGGAGGTACGGGAGAGACCCAGTACTTC
D gene: TRBD1; clone size: many; J gene: TRBJ2-2; V gene: TRBV20-1; CDR3 length: 14; CDR3 protein: CSVRTGVDTGELFF; CDR3 DNA: TGCAGTGTCCGGACAGGGGTTGACACCGGGGAGCTGTTTTTT
D gene: TRBD1; clone size: many; J gene: TRBJ1-2; V gene: TRBV7-2; CDR3 length: 16; CDR3 protein: CASSSPGQSRFGGYTF; CDR3 DNA: TGTGCCAGCAGCTCTCCGGGACAGTCAAGGTTTGGGGGCTACACCTTC
D gene: -; clone size: -; J gene: TRBJ2-5; V gene: TRBV6-5; CDR3 length: 14; CDR3 protein: CASSYSPAQETQYF; CDR3 DNA: TGTGCCAGCAGTTACTCCCCGGCCCAAGAGACCCAGTACTTC
D gene: -; clone size: -; J gene: TRBJ1-1; V gene: TRBV24-1; CDR3 length: 15; CDR3 protein: CATSDSRTVDTEAFF; CDR3 DNA: TGTGCCACCAGTGACTCAAGGACTGTCGATACTGAAGCTTTCTTT
D gene: -; clone size: many; J gene: TRBJ2-7; V gene: TRBV12-3/TRBV12-4; CDR3 length: 13; CDR3 protein: CASTRADSYEQYF; CDR3 DNA: TGTGCCAGCACTCGAGCGGACTCCTACGAGCAGTACTTC
D gene: TRBD1; clone size: -; J gene: TRBJ2-7; V gene: TRBV11-1; CDR3 length: 19; CDR3 protein: CASSFVAGTGVGAALEQYF; CDR3 DNA: TGTGCCAGCAGCTTCGTCGCCGGGACAGGGGTTGGAGCCGCGCTCGAGCAGTACTTC
D gene: TRBD2; clone size: many; J gene: TRBJ2-4; V gene: TRBV12-3/TRBV12-4; CDR3 length: 18; CDR3 protein: CASTTGLAGAGAKNIQYF; CDR3 DNA: TGTGCCAGCACAACGGGACTAGCGGGAGCCGGTGCCAAAAACATTCAGTACTTC
D gene: TRBD1; clone size: many; J gene: TRBJ1-1; V gene: TRBV7-3; CDR3 length: 14; CDR3 protein: CASSLDRENTEAFF; CDR3 DNA: TGTGCCAGCAGCTTAGACAGGGAGAACACTGAAGCTTTCTTT
D gene: -; clone size: many; J gene: TRBJ2-5; V gene: TRBV28; CDR3 length: 16; CDR3 protein: CASSSPMSGLRETQYF; CDR3 DNA: TGTGCCAGCAGTTCCCCCATGTCTGGATTGAGGGAGACCCAGTACTTC
D gene: -; clone size: few; J gene: TRBJ2-1; V gene: TRBV27; CDR3 length: 18; CDR3 protein: CASSRNSGGPSSYNEQFF; CDR3 DNA: TGTGCCAGCAGTAGGAACTCGGGCGGACCCAGCTCCTACAATGAGCAGTTCTTC
D gene: -; clone size: many; J gene: TRBJ2-1; V gene: TRBV9; CDR3 length: 13; CDR3 protein: CASSAYYSSEQFF; CDR3 DNA: TGTGCCAGCAGCGCCTACTACTCTAGTGAGCAGTTCTTC
D gene: TRBD2; clone size: few; J gene: TRBJ2-3; V gene: TRBV5-1; CDR3 length: 15; CDR3 protein: CASSNGLVVPDTQYF; CDR3 DNA: TGCGCCAGCAGCAACGGACTAGTAGTCCCAGATACGCAGTATTTT
D gene: TRBD2; clone size: many; J gene: TRBJ2-1; V gene: TRBV9; CDR3 length: 15; CDR3 protein: CASSEGLAGVGEQFF; CDR3 DNA: TGTGCCAGCAGCGAGGGACTAGCGGGAGTCGGGGAGCAGTTCTTC
D gene: TRBD2; clone size: many; J gene: TRBJ2-5; V gene: TRBV20-1; CDR3 length: 15; CDR3 protein: CSARLPGLAVETQYF; CDR3 DNA: TGCAGTGCTAGACTGCCGGGACTAGCAGTAGAGACCCAGTACTTC
D gene: TRBD1; clone size: few; J gene: TRBJ2-7; V gene: TRBV5-5; CDR3 length: 14; CDR3 protein: CASSTGTGEYEQYF; CDR3 DNA: TGTGCCAGCAGCACGGGGACAGGAGAATACGAGCAGTACTTC
D gene: -; clone size: many; J gene: TRBJ2-3; V gene: TRBV7-2; CDR3 length: 13; CDR3 protein: CASSPLATDTQYF; CDR3 DNA: TGTGCCAGCAGCCCGCTGGCCACAGATACGCAGTATTTT
D gene: TRBD2; clone size: many; J gene: TRBJ2-7; V gene: TRBV20-1; CDR3 length: 13; CDR3 protein: CSASGLADLGQYF; CDR3 DNA: TGCAGTGCTAGCGGACTAGCGGACCTCGGGCAGTACTTC
D gene: -; clone size: many; J gene: TRBJ1-5; V gene: TRBV15; CDR3 length: 15; CDR3 protein: CATSRVNLGNQPQHF; CDR3 DNA: TGTGCCACCAGCAGAGTCAACCTCGGCAATCAGCCCCAGCATTTT
D gene: -; clone size: few; J gene: TRBJ2-5; V gene: TRBV5-6; CDR3 length: 14; CDR3 protein: CASSFLGVGETQYF; CDR3 DNA: TGTGCCAGCAGCTTCCTAGGGGTAGGAGAGACCCAGTACTTC
D gene: -; clone size: many; J gene: TRBJ1-4; V gene: TRBV6-2/TRBV6-3; CDR3 length: 16; CDR3 protein: CASSSNLGAPGEKLFF; CDR3 DNA: TGTGCCAGCAGCTCCAACCTCGGGGCGCCGGGAGAAAAACTGTTTTTT
D gene: -; clone size: many; J gene: TRBJ1-4; V gene: TRBV19; CDR3 length: 15; CDR3 protein: CASSVPGASNEKLFF; CDR3 DNA: TGTGCCAGTAGTGTACCAGGAGCTTCTAATGAAAAACTGTTTTTT
D gene: -; clone size: many; J gene: TRBJ2-5; V gene: TRBV3-1; CDR3 length: 14; CDR3 protein: CASSQGFGRETQYF; CDR3 DNA: TGTGCCAGCAGCCAAGGTTTCGGTCGAGAGACCCAGTACTTC
D gene: -; clone size: -; J gene: TRBJ2-6; V gene: TRBV19; CDR3 length: 15; CDR3 protein: CATRIRSSGANVLTF; CDR3 DNA: TGTGCCACCCGAATCAGGAGCTCTGGGGCCAACGTCCTGACTTTC
D gene: -; clone size: -; J gene: TRBJ2-3; V gene: TRBV5-4; CDR3 length: 16; CDR3 protein: CASSLGSPTGTDTQYF; CDR3 DNA: TGTGCCAGCAGCTTGGGATCACCGACAGGCACAGATACGCAGTATTTT
D gene: -; clone size: many; J gene: TRBJ2-1; V gene: TRBV7-3; CDR3 length: 11; CDR3 protein: CASSSEAEQFF; CDR3 DNA: TGTGCCAGCAGCTCCGAGGCCGAGCAGTTCTTC
D gene: TRBD1; clone size: few; J gene: TRBJ2-7; V gene: TRBV6-1; CDR3 length: 15; CDR3 protein: CASKPEGQGAREQYF; CDR3 DNA: TGTGCCAGCAAACCAGAGGGGCAGGGGGCTCGGGAGCAGTACTTC
D gene: -; clone size: many; J gene: TRBJ1-3; V gene: TRBV20-1; CDR3 length: 12; CDR3 protein: CSAIEISNTIYF; CDR3 DNA: TGCAGTGCTATCGAGATTTCCAACACCATATATTTT
D gene: TRBD1; clone size: many; J gene: TRBJ2-1; V gene: TRBV6-2/TRBV6-3; CDR3 length: 16; CDR3 protein: CASSYTGDMTYNEQFF; CDR3 DNA: TGTGCCAGCAGTTACACAGGGGATATGACCTACAATGAGCAGTTCTTC
D gene: TRBD2; clone size: many; J gene: TRBJ2-2; V gene: TRBV19; CDR3 length: 17; CDR3 protein: CASNRGLAGERTGELFF; CDR3 DNA: TGTGCCAGTAATCGGGGTTTGGCGGGAGAGCGCACCGGGGAGCTGTTTTTT
D gene: TRBD1; clone size: many; J gene: TRBJ2-1; V gene: TRBV7-2; CDR3 length: 13; CDR3 protein: CASSRDRVEEQFF; CDR3 DNA: TGTGCCAGCAGCCGAGACAGGGTGGAGGAGCAGTTCTTC
D gene: -; clone size: many; J gene: TRBJ2-7; V gene: TRBV7-2; CDR3 length: 14; CDR3 protein: CASSLARAADEQYF; CDR3 DNA: TGTGCCAGCAGCTTAGCGCGAGCGGCCGACGAGCAGTACTTC
D gene: TRBD2; clone size: many; J gene: TRBJ2-3; V gene: TRBV29-1; CDR3 length: 12; CDR3 protein: CSVNGGGDTQYF; CDR3 DNA: TGCAGCGTAAACGGGGGGGGGGATACGCAGTATTTT
D gene: -; clone size: -; J gene: TRBJ2-6; V gene: TRBV7-8; CDR3 length: 14; CDR3 protein: CASSQGSGANVLTF; CDR3 DNA: TGTGCCAGCAGCCAAGGATCTGGGGCCAACGTCCTGACTTTC
D gene: TRBD1; clone size: few; J gene: TRBJ1-5; V gene: TRBV5-1; CDR3 length: 15; CDR3 protein: CASSLDGTGDQPQHF; CDR3 DNA: TGCGCCAGCAGCTTGGATGGGACAGGGGATCAGCCCCAGCATTTT
D gene: -; clone size: many; J gene: TRBJ2-3; V gene: TRBV28; CDR3 length: 12; CDR3 protein: CASQGTLDTQYF; CDR3 DNA: TGTGCCAGCCAGGGGACTCTAGATACGCAGTATTTT
D gene: -; clone size: -; J gene: TRBJ2-1; V gene: TRBV12-3/TRBV12-4; CDR3 length: 15; CDR3 protein: CASSLGRDVGNEQFF; CDR3 DNA: TGTGCCAGCAGTTTAGGGAGGGACGTCGGGAATGAGCAGTTCTTC
D gene: -; clone size: few; J gene: TRBJ1-1; V gene: TRBV5-6; CDR3 length: 14; CDR3 protein: CASSLAVGNTEAFF; CDR3 DNA: TGTGCCAGCAGCTTGGCTGTGGGAAACACTGAAGCTTTCTTT
D gene: TRBD1; clone size: many; J gene: TRBJ1-2; V gene: TRBV10-3; CDR3 length: 16; CDR3 protein: CAISELNRGSGYGYTF; CDR3 DNA: TGTGCCATCAGTGAGCTCAACAGGGGAAGTGGCTATGGCTACACCTTC
D gene: -; clone size: few; J gene: TRBJ1-1; V gene: TRBV27; CDR3 length: 13; CDR3 protein: CASRLGGNTEAFF; CDR3 DNA: TGTGCCAGCAGATTGGGGGGGAACACTGAAGCTTTCTTT
D gene: TRBD1; clone size: few; J gene: TRBJ2-6; V gene: TRBV11-2; CDR3 length: 18; CDR3 protein: CASSSLTGGSAGANVLTF; CDR3 DNA: TGTGCCAGCAGCTCATTGACAGGGGGATCTGCGGGGGCCAACGTCCTGACTTTC
D gene: TRBD2; clone size: few; J gene: TRBJ2-1; V gene: TRBV7-8; CDR3 length: 17; CDR3 protein: CASSLLVRGGVFDEQFF; CDR3 DNA: TGTGCCAGCAGCTTACTCGTCCGGGGAGGGGTATTCGATGAGCAGTTCTTC